The 5 T cell receptor beta chains below were found in one sample sequenced in a study of ipilimumab plus nivolumab after autologous stem cell transplantation. Using immunoSEQ multiplex PCR, the repertoire was profiled, and TCRdb retains in-frame clones only, with some absent. The data show 20,000 to 30,000 clones, more than 70% seen once. The sample here was PBMCs, taken in a trial of ipilimumab plus nivolumab as post-transplant consolidation. The receptors here all came from a male donor with diffuse large B-cell lymphoma.

This chain joins TRBV7-2 and TRBJ1-1, with D perhaps TRBD1 (5 bases). Germline assignment: CDR1 SGHTA and CDR2 FQGNSA. This CDR3 region has 15 residues. Trimming pared 5 bases from V and 6 bases from J, leaving 19 bases between. In DNA form, the CDR3 reads TGTGCCAGCAGCGGGAGGGACCTCTTGGGTGCTGAAGCTTTCTTT. It codes for CASSGRDLLGAEAFF.

This clone was observed a few times. The V and J genes are TRBV4-3 and TRBJ2-3; TRBD2 aligns across 14 bases. This CDR3 is built from 20 residues. Looked up from germline, CDR1 is LGHNA and CDR2 is YSLEER. The trim removed 1 base at V and 0 bases at J, leaving 9 bases unmatched. Written as DNA, the CDR3 is TGCGCCAGCAGCCAAGGACCAGGGACTAGCGGGGGCCTTAGCACAGATACGCAGTATTTT. This sequence encodes CASSQGPGTSGGLSTDTQYF.

CDR3 DNA sequence: TGTGCCAGCAGCCTAACGCCGGGGGGCGAAAACACCGGGGAGCTGTTTTTT. It codes for CASSLTPGGENTGELFF. The J gene is TRBJ2-2, the V gene TRBV7-6; D might be TRBD2 (7 bases). The CDR3 spans 17 residues. The V end was cut by 5 bases, the J end by 2 bases, with 18 bases between. The germline V gene has CDR1 SGHVS and CDR2 FNYEAQ.

The CDR3 loop reads CASSLGTVSTDTQYF. In DNA form, the CDR3 reads TGCGCCAGCAGCTTGGGAACAGTCTCCACAGATACGCAGTATTTT. This sequence joins TRBV5-1 and TRBJ2-3; D is ambiguous. From germline, CDR1 is SGHRS and CDR2 YFSETQ. This CDR3 region has 15 residues. V was pared by 0 bases and J by 2 bases, with 10 bases between. Full variable domain (missing parts from reference TRBV5-1 and TRBJ2-3): KAGVTQTPRYLIKTRGQQVTLSCSPISGHRSVSWYQQTPGQGLQFLFEYFSETQRNKGNFPGRFSGRQFSNSRSEMNVSTLELGDSALYLCASSLGTVSTDTQYFGPGTRLTVL.

The chain joins TRBV7-2 to TRBJ1-6; a possible D gene is TRBD1 (5 bases). Looked up from germline, CDR1 is SGHTA and CDR2 is FQGNSA. V lost 5 bases to trimming and J lost 4 bases, with 15 bases between them. The CDR3 runs to 16 residues. CDR3: CASSLTGGVYNSPLHF. The CDR3 bases are TGTGCCAGCAGCCTTACAGGAGGGGTATATAATTCACCCCTCCACTTT.